A selection of T cell receptor beta chains follows, all from one sample in a study of blood T cell repertoires in COVID-19. Produced via immunoSEQ multiplex PCR; TCRdb's table is partial and in-frame only. The sample includes 100,000 to 150,000 clones, about nine tenths of them seen just once. Sequencing was performed on peripheral blood. The receptor source for this set is a man between 60 and 75 years old with COVID-19, enrolled during active disease. Each CDR3 is given with its conserved first and last residue. Fields, in order: CDR3 protein, CDR3 DNA, J gene, clone size, V gene, D gene. D genes are given only for firm matches. The listing skips clone size in some rows; elsewhere it reads once, few, many or a size class.

CASSKAGDTGRDGYTF TGTGCCAGCAGCAAAGCAGGGGACACCGGCAGGGATGGCTACACCTTC TRBJ1-2 . TRBV21-1 .
CASSLSDTNQPQHF TGTGCCAGCAGTCTTTCCGACACCAATCAGCCCCAGCATTTT TRBJ1-5 . TRBV27 .
CASSVEGDLNTGELFF TGTGCCAGCAGCGTAGAGGGGGATCTGAACACCGGGGAGCTGTTTTTT TRBJ2-2 . TRBV7-2 .
CASSLGPAFYTF TGTGCCAGCAGTTTAGGGCCCGCTTTCTACACCTTC TRBJ1-2 . TRBV12-3/TRBV12-4 .
CASSPSRGSYEQYF TGTGCCAGCAGCCCCAGCCGAGGGAGCTACGAGCAGTACTTC TRBJ2-7 few TRBV9 .
CASSLLGQTNEKLFF TGTGCCAGCAGCTTATTGGGACAGACTAATGAAAAACTGTTTTTT TRBJ1-4 . TRBV7-2 TRBD1
CASSLGGYEAFF TGTGCCAGCAGCTTAGGGGGCTATGAAGCTTTCTTT TRBJ1-1 . TRBV7-9 .
CASRISTGNTEAFF TGTGCCAGCAGAATTAGCACTGGGAACACTGAAGCTTTCTTT TRBJ1-1 . TRBV11-3 .
CASSPSPGLAGADPYNEQFF TGTGCCAGCAGCCCTTCCCCGGGACTAGCGGGAGCAGACCCATACAATGAGCAGTTCTTC TRBJ2-1 . TRBV3-1/TRBV3-2 TRBD2
CAWSVIGELFF TGTGCCTGGAGCGTAATCGGGGAGCTGTTTTTT TRBJ2-2 . TRBV30 .
CASSEGTGTDTQYF TGTGCCAGCAGTGAAGGGACAGGGACAGATACGCAGTATTTT TRBJ2-3 . TRBV2 TRBD1
CASSYSGQDYGYTF TGTGCCAGCAGTTACTCGGGACAGGACTATGGCTACACCTTC TRBJ1-2 . TRBV6-2/TRBV6-3 TRBD1
CASSLESSAETQYF TGCGCCAGCAGCTTGGAGTCTAGCGCAGAGACCCAGTACTTC TRBJ2-5 . TRBV5-1 .
CAWMGQGPGYTF TGTGCCTGGATGGGACAGGGCCCTGGCTACACCTTC TRBJ1-2 once TRBV30 TRBD1
CASPLDRWAYNEQFF TGTGCCAGCCCCTTGGACAGGTGGGCCTACAATGAGCAGTTCTTC TRBJ2-1 . TRBV28 TRBD1
CASSPRQTSGSATPEQYF TGTGCCAGCAGCCCCCGCCAGACTAGCGGGAGTGCTACCCCCGAGCAGTACTTC TRBJ2-7 . TRBV7-2 TRBD2
CASSKDPGRGEQFF TGTGCCAGCAGCAAAGACCCCGGGAGAGGTGAGCAGTTCTTC TRBJ2-1 . TRBV21-1 .
CSVADSDGVAAQYF TGCAGCGTGGCCGATAGCGACGGGGTTGCGGCGCAGTATTTT TRBJ2-3 . TRBV29-1 .
CASSPGQVTGELFF TGTGCCAGCAGCCCCGGACAGGTGACCGGGGAGCTGTTTTTT TRBJ2-2 few TRBV28 TRBD1
CASNPGGGDTQYF TGTGCCAGCAACCCGGGAGGAGGGGATACGCAGTATTTT TRBJ2-3 . TRBV9 TRBD2
CASSLSGTALEEKLFF TGTGCCAGCAGCCTTTCCGGGACAGCGTTAGAAGAAAAACTGTTTTTT TRBJ1-4 . TRBV5-4 TRBD1
CASSAASTGTGYTF TGTGCCAGCAGCGCTGCCTCCACAGGGACCGGCTACACCTTC TRBJ1-2 . TRBV9 .
CASSNDYFTDTQYF TGTGCCAGCAGCAACGACTACTTTACAGATACGCAGTATTTT TRBJ2-3 . TRBV7-7 .
CASSQEWTGDSGNTIYF TGTGCCAGCAGCCAAGAATGGACAGGGGACTCTGGAAACACCATATATTTT TRBJ1-3 . TRBV4-2 TRBD1
CASGDRMNTEAFF TGTGCCAGTGGGGACAGGATGAACACTGAAGCTTTCTTT TRBJ1-1 . TRBV19 TRBD1
CASSLERTGPHF TGTGCCAGCAGTTTGGAGCGGACAGGCCCCCACTTT TRBJ1-6 . TRBV12-3/TRBV12-4 TRBD1
CASSLLPGQGADTQYF TGTGCCAGCAGCTTACTTCCGGGACAGGGTGCCGATACGCAGTATTTT TRBJ2-3 . TRBV7-2 TRBD1
CASSIDRMSSYEQYF TGCGCCAGCAGCATAGACAGGATGAGCTCCTACGAGCAGTACTTC TRBJ2-7 . TRBV4-3 .
CASSEERTLGNTIYF TGTGCCAGCAGTGAAGAAAGGACTCTTGGAAACACCATATATTTT TRBJ1-3 . TRBV6-1 .
CATRQYYGYTF TGTGCCACACGACAGTACTATGGCTACACCTTC TRBJ1-2 . TRBV19 .
CASSVRGHGPNEQFF TGTGCCAGCAGTGTTCGGGGACACGGGCCCAATGAGCAGTTCTTC TRBJ2-1 . TRBV25-1 .
CSVEITARGKLFF TGCAGCGTTGAGATCACGGCCCGAGGAAAACTGTTTTTT TRBJ1-4 . TRBV29-1 .
CASSPRQGPYEQYF TGTGCCAGCAGCCCCCGACAGGGACCCTACGAGCAGTACTTC TRBJ2-7 . TRBV5-5 TRBD1
CASADTSTNEKLFF TGTGCCAGCGCCGACACCTCAACTAATGAAAAACTGTTTTTT TRBJ1-4 . TRBV19 .
CASSWPPGGRDEQYF TGTGCCAGCAGCTGGCCCCCCGGGGGAAGGGACGAGCAGTACTTC TRBJ2-7 . TRBV5-5 .
CASSQGANTDTQYF TGTGCCAGCAGCCAAGGGGCCAACACAGATACGCAGTATTTT TRBJ2-3 . TRBV19 .
CASSTRDRMPDTQYF TGTGCCAGCAGTACCAGGGACAGGATGCCAGATACGCAGTATTTT TRBJ2-3 . TRBV3-1/TRBV3-2 TRBD1
CASSHSQGRSSYEQYF TGTGCCAGCAGCCACTCACAGGGGCGAAGCTCCTACGAGCAGTACTTC TRBJ2-7 . TRBV16 TRBD1
CASCYGNNEKLFF TGCGCCAGCTGCTACGGGAATAATGAAAAACTGTTTTTT TRBJ1-4 . TRBV10-2 .
CASSLGTGRTEAFF TGTGCCAGCTCACTCGGGACAGGGAGGACTGAAGCTTTCTTT TRBJ1-1 . TRBV18 TRBD1
CASSQGDRRFSYEQYF TGTGCCAGCAGCCAAGGGGACAGGCGTTTCTCCTACGAGCAGTACTTC TRBJ2-7 . TRBV4-2 TRBD1
CASSQAGSGNTIYF TGTGCCAGCAGCCAGGCCGGCTCTGGAAACACCATATATTTT TRBJ1-3 . TRBV7-2 .
CASSISAATNEKLFF TGTGCCAGTAGTATATCGGCGGCAACTAATGAAAAACTGTTTTTT TRBJ1-4 . TRBV19 .
CASSDPGQFRAQYF TGTGCCAGCAGTGACCCAGGACAGTTTAGGGCCCAGTACTTC TRBJ2-5 . TRBV25-1 .
CASSLWGDYGYTF TGTGCCAGCAGCTTATGGGGGGACTATGGCTACACCTTC TRBJ1-2 few TRBV7-9 .
CASCRDKNTEAFF TGTGCCAGCTGCCGGGACAAGAACACTGAAGCTTTCTTT TRBJ1-1 . TRBV12-3/TRBV12-4 .
CATSDLYGKYNSPLHF TGTGCCACCAGTGATTTGTACGGGAAATATAATTCACCCCTCCACTTT TRBJ1-6 . TRBV24-1 .
CSVEDRRAGKDTGELFF TGCAGCGTTGAAGATCGTAGGGCAGGGAAGGACACCGGGGAGCTGTTTTTT TRBJ2-2 . TRBV29-1 .
CASSVALTSYEQYF TGTGCCAGCAGCGTAGCCCTGACTAGCTACGAGCAGTACTTC TRBJ2-7 . TRBV9 .
CATSDFKREGGAALNEQFF TGTGCCACCAGTGATTTTAAGCGGGAGGGGGGCGCAGCCCTCAATGAGCAGTTCTTC TRBJ2-1 . TRBV24-1 TRBD2
CSVERDFQNTIYF TGCAGCGTTGAACGGGACTTTCAAAACACCATATATTTT TRBJ1-3 . TRBV29-1 .
CASSQDRAAGNYNEQFF TGCGCCAGCAGCCAAGATAGGGCGGCGGGGAATTACAATGAGCAGTTCTTC TRBJ2-1 . TRBV4-1 .
CAWMRDTNTEAFF TGTGCCTGGATGAGGGACACTAACACTGAAGCTTTCTTT TRBJ1-1 once TRBV30 .